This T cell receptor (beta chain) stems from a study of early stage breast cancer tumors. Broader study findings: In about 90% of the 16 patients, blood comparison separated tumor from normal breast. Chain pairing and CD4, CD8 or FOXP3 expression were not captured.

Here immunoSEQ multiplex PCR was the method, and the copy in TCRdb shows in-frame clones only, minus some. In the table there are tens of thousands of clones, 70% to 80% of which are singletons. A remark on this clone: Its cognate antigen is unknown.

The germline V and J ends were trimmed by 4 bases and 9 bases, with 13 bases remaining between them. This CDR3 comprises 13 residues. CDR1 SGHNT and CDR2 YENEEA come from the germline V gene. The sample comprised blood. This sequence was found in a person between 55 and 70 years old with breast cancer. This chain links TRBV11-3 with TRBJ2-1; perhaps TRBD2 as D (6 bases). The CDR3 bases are TGTGCCAGCAGCTCGGCGGGGCGTAGTGAGCAGTTCTTC. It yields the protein CASSSAGRSEQFF. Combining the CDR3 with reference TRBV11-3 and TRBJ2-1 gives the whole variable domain EAGVVQSPRYKIIEKKQPVAFWCNPISGHNTLYWYLQNLGQGPELLIRYENEEAVDDSQLPKDRFSAERLKGVDSTLKIQPAELGDSAVYLCASSSAGRSEQFFGPGTRLTVL.